Below are 5 T cell receptor beta chains sequenced from a single sample in a study of blood T cell repertoires in COVID-19. Clones were sequenced by immunoSEQ multiplex PCR, and TCRdb holds only the in-frame ones, with some missing. The sample holds about 220,000 clones, roughly nine tenths seen once. The sample consisted of peripheral blood. The source is a man between 35 and 55 years old with active or convalescent COVID-19.

The CDR3 nucleotides are TGTGCCAGCAGCTTGACACCGGGACTCATGACAGATACGCAGTATTTT. It encodes CASSLTPGLMTDTQYF. The V and J genes are TRBV7-3 and TRBJ2-3; a weak D match, TRBD2 (6 bases). This CDR3 contains 16 residues. Deletions cut 3 bases from V and 3 bases from J, with 16 bases between. CDR1 SGHTA and CDR2 FQGTGA come from the germline V gene.

This clone was detected only a few times. This chain uses TRBV18 with TRBJ1-5, with TRBD1 as a possible D gene (5 bases). This CDR3 contains 15 residues. V lost 3 bases, J lost 2 bases, and 11 bases lay in between. The V gene's germline CDR1 is KGHSH and CDR2 LQKENI. CDR3 sequence (DNA): TGTGCCAGCTCACCGGCGGGGGTCGGCAATCAGCCCCAGCATTTT. This sequence encodes CASSPAGVGNQPQHF.

The chain links TRBV5-6 to TRBJ1-1; no reliable D call. Germline CDR1 SGHDT, CDR2 YYEEEE. V was shortened by 1 base and J by 5 bases, with 15 bases between the two germline ends. This CDR3 has 15 amino acids. This CDR3 reads CASSLWGGSVTEAFF. In nucleotides, the CDR3 is TGTGCCAGCAGCTTGTGGGGAGGGTCTGTAACTGAAGCTTTCTTT.

The chain employs TRBV6-4 and TRBJ2-2, with TRBD2 matching 11 bases. The length of the CDR3 is 15 residues. V was clipped by 6 bases and J by 6 bases; unmatched bases: 6. Germline V gene sequence: CDR1 MRHNA, CDR2 SNTAGT. The CDR3 DNA follows: TGTGCCAGCAGCCGGACTAGCGGGCTCGCCGGGGAGCTGTTTTTT. It translates to CASSRTSGLAGELFF.

This clone has a single count. This chain connects TRBV19 to TRBJ1-1; a possible D gene is TRBD1 (5 bases). Trimming removed 6 bases from V and 1 base from J, with 9 bases in between. CDR1 is LNHDA and CDR2 is SQIVND in the germline V gene (reference sequence). The CDR3 has 13 amino acids. The CDR3 loop reads CASRVRENTEAFF. The CDR3 DNA follows: TGTGCCAGTAGGGTCAGGGAGAACACTGAAGCTTTCTTT.